The 27 T cell receptor beta chains in this list originate from one sample, sequenced in a study of cytomegalovirus exposure and HLA in healthy donors. Primers: 60 Vbeta forward and 13 Jbeta reverse. The table came from immunoSEQ multiplex PCR; TCRdb's copy has only in-frame clones and leaves some out. Listed are 40,000 or so clones; 4% falls within the top ten. Material for sequencing was PBMCs. These receptors were taken from a male donor in good health and CMV-seronegative.

The chain links TRBV5-1 to TRBJ2-3; possible D gene TRBD2, 5 bases. The V end was cut by 10 bases, the J end by 0 bases, with 18 bases between. This CDR3 region has 15 residues. Germline V gene sequence: CDR1 SGHRS, CDR2 YFSETQ. CDR3 in amino acids: CAPDYLTSSTDTQYF. DNA of the CDR3: TGCGCCCCCGACTACCTGACCTCTAGCACAGATACGCAGTATTTT.

V is TRBV6-6 and J is TRBJ2-7; a weak D match, TRBD2 (5 bases). Trimming shortened V by 5 bases and J by 4 bases, and 15 bases separated the two germline ends. Germline lookup yields CDR1 MNHNY and CDR2 SVGAGI (reference sequence). This CDR3 region has 14 residues. In nucleotides, the CDR3 is TGTGCCAGCAGTGATAGAGGGTGGCAGTACGAGCAGTACTTC. It translates to CASSDRGWQYEQYF.

The J gene is TRBJ2-3, the V gene TRBV4-1, with D perhaps TRBD2 (5 bases). The germline CDR1 and CDR2 sequences are MGHRA and YSYEKL. The CDR3 has 16 residues. The ends were cut back, 1 base at V and 8 bases at J, with 19 bases in the middle. The CDR3 nucleotides are TGCGCCAGCAGCCAAGCCCGAGGGATTAGCGCTAGTACGCAGTATTTT. Amino acid sequence: CASSQARGISASTQYF.

The chain is built from TRBV4-2 and TRBJ2-3, with D possibly matching TRBD2 (5 bases). Trimming shortened V by 3 bases and J by 3 bases, and 13 bases separated the two germline ends. The CDR3 sequence is 15 residues long. Per the germline V gene, CDR1 is LGHNA and CDR2 is YNFKEQ. The CDR3 region is CASSQARGGTDTQYF. The DNA of the CDR3 is TGTGCCAGCAGCCAGGCCCGTGGCGGGACAGATACGCAGTATTTT.

The gene calls are TRBV10-2 and TRBJ1-2; maybe TRBD1 (6 bases). CDR3 length equals 13 residues. Deletions cut 7 bases from V and 3 bases from J, with 12 bases between. Germline V gene lookup returns CDR1 WSHSY and CDR2 SAAADI. The CDR3 is CASTNDRYYGYTF. The DNA for the CDR3 is TGCGCCAGCACCAACGACAGGTACTATGGCTACACCTTC.

The chain joins TRBV6-5 to TRBJ1-2, with 10 bases aligning to TRBD1. CDR3 length equals 16 residues. Germline V gene sequence: CDR1 MNHEY, CDR2 SVGAGI. V trimming: 0 bases; J trimming: 2 bases; junction bases outside the gene matches: 3. The CDR3 spells CASSYSRGQGNYGYTF. DNA of the CDR3: TGTGCCAGCAGTTACTCGCGGGGACAGGGGAACTATGGCTACACCTTC.

The J gene is TRBJ2-7, the V gene TRBV13; 8 bases fit TRBD1. V lost 4 bases to trimming and J lost 0 bases; unmatched junction nucleotides: 2. Germline-derived CDR1 and CDR2 are PRHDT and FYEKMQ (reference sequence). The CDR3 is made up of 14 amino acids. CDR3 region: CASSSGQGSYEQYF. The DNA for the CDR3 is TGTGCCAGCAGCTCAGGACAGGGCTCCTACGAGCAGTACTTC.

This chain uses TRBV9 with TRBJ2-7; 15 bases agree with TRBD2. Germline V gives CDR1 SGDLS, CDR2 YYNGEE. Trimming removed 4 bases from V and 5 bases from J; junction bases left unmatched: 13. The CDR3 totals 18 residues. In nucleotides, the CDR3 is TGTGCCAGCAGCCCCTATGGTGGACTAGCGGGGGGGCTCGACGAGCAGTACTTC. Translating gives CASSPYGGLAGGLDEQYF.

The V gene is TRBV28, the J gene TRBJ2-6; 7 bases are shared with TRBD2. There are 15 residues in the CDR3. Germline trimming cut 5 bases from V and 2 bases from J; bases unmatched to any gene: 3. CDR1 and CDR2 from the germline V gene are MDHEN and SYDVKM. The CDR3 nucleotides are TGTGCCAGCAGTGGGGGGGGAACTGGGGCCAACGTCCTGACTTTC. The encoded protein is CASSGGGTGANVLTF.

The J gene is TRBJ2-1, the V gene TRBV9; 10 nucleotides align to TRBD2. Germline CDR1 SGDLS, CDR2 YYNGEE. The J segment lost 3 bases and the V segment lost 4 bases, leaving 7 bases of the junction unmatched. The CDR3 loop spans 16 amino acids. This chain's CDR3 is CASSSSGGASYNEQFF. The CDR3 DNA reads as TGTGCCAGCAGCTCAAGCGGGGGGGCAAGCTACAATGAGCAGTTCTTC.

DNA for the CDR3: TGTGCCACGCGGACAGGGTCTAATTCACCCCTCCACTTT. Translating gives CATRTGSNSPLHF. The J gene is TRBJ1-6, the V gene TRBV19; TRBD1 matches at 8 bases. Germline values: CDR1 LNHDA, CDR2 SQIVND (reference sequence). V shed 10 bases and J 6 bases; nucleotides not matched to a gene: 5. This CDR3 contains 13 residues.

This chain connects TRBV2 to TRBJ1-3; D is unclear. The CDR3 spans 14 residues. Germline V gene lookup returns CDR1 SNHLY and CDR2 FYNNEI. V was shortened by 11 bases and J by 0 bases, with 14 bases between the two germline ends. The CDR3 here is CAVTAGVSGNTIYF. CDR3 bases: TGTGCCGTTACAGCCGGTGTCTCTGGAAACACCATATATTTT.

The chain combines TRBV6-1 with TRBJ2-5; tentative D call: TRBD2 (5 bases). The CDR3 spans 14 residues. Germline-derived CDR1 and CDR2 are MNHNS and SASEGT. V lost 7 bases, J lost 3 bases, and 15 bases lay in between. The CDR3 DNA reads as TGTGCCAGCACCCTACCGGGGTGGGAAGAGACCCAGTACTTC. This sequence encodes CASTLPGWEETQYF.

The chain couples TRBV5-1 to TRBJ1-1; 10 bases are a match to TRBD1. Losses at the gene ends were 4 bases for V and 3 bases for J; bases not matched to a gene: 9. The CDR3 length is 16 residues. From germline, CDR1 is SGHRS and CDR2 YFSETQ. CDR3 DNA: TGCGCCAGCAGCCTGACAGGGGGCGCTGGGGACACTGAAGCTTTCTTT. Translated, it gives CASSLTGGAGDTEAFF.

The genes are TRBV7-6 and TRBJ2-7; TRBD2 matches 10 bases. The CDR3 spans 14 residues. In germline, CDR1 is SGHVS, CDR2 FNYEAQ. Unmatched junction bases numbered 2, after V lost 1 base and J lost 5 bases. CDR3 residues: CASSLGTSGDEQYF. The DNA of the CDR3 is TGTGCCAGCAGCTTAGGGACTAGCGGCGACGAGCAGTACTTC.

The V and J genes are TRBV12-5 and TRBJ2-2, with unresolved D. Deletions cut 4 bases from V and 6 bases from J, with 6 bases between. CDR1 is LGHNT and CDR2 is FRNRAP in the germline V gene. The CDR3 loop spans 12 amino acids. CDR3 in DNA: TGTGCTAGTGGTTCCGTAGCCGGGGAGCTGTTTTTT. Its protein is CASGSVAGELFF.

This sequence joins TRBV2 and TRBJ2-6; a weak D match, TRBD2 (6 bases). The CDR3 loop spans 15 amino acids. The V gene lost 6 bases and the J gene lost 2 bases, with 11 bases spanning the gap. Germline V gene sequence: CDR1 SNHLY, CDR2 FYNNEI. The CDR3 reads CASSFGTPGANVLTF. For the CDR3, the DNA is TGTGCCAGCAGCTTCGGGACTCCTGGGGCCAACGTCCTGACTTTC.

The CDR3 spells CASKDRDLSYEQYF. For the CDR3, the DNA is TGTGCCAGCAAAGACAGGGATCTTTCTTACGAGCAGTACTTC. The chain recombines TRBV6-5 with TRBJ2-7; the match to TRBD1 covers 7 bases. This CDR3 region has 14 residues. The V gene's germline CDR1 is MNHEY and CDR2 SVGAGI. The J segment lost 4 bases and the V segment lost 7 bases, leaving 10 bases of the junction unmatched.

By frequency, this clone is large. Other DNA sequences in the sample encode the same CDR3. The chain is built from TRBV6-1 and TRBJ2-6; the D gene is possibly TRBD2 (5 bases). CDR1 and CDR2 (germline): MNHNS, SASEGT. Trimming took off 7 bases at V and 4 bases at J, with 14 bases between the two ends. This CDR3 contains 15 residues. The CDR3 region has the DNA TGTGCCAGCACCGGGGAAGGATCCGGGGCCAACGTCCTGACTTTC. It codes for CASTGEGSGANVLTF.

The CDR3 DNA reads TGTGCCTGGAGTGGTACACAGGCCCCGACGAACACTGAAGCTTTCTTT. Translating it yields CAWSGTQAPTNTEAFF. The rearrangement links TRBV30 to TRBJ1-1, with D perhaps TRBD1 (5 bases). The V end lost 1 base, the J end lost 1 base, and 16 bases lay between the germline ends. CDR1 is GTSNPN and CDR2 is SVGIG in the germline V gene (reference sequence). The CDR3 length is 16 residues. Based on the CDR3 plus reference TRBV30 and TRBJ1-1, the full variable domain is SQTIHQWPATLVQPVGSPLSLECTVEGTSNPNLYWYRQAAGRGLQLLFYSVGIGQISSEVPQNLSASRPQDRQFILSSKKLLLSDSGFYLCAWSGTQAPTNTEAFFGQGTRLTVV.

The gene calls are TRBV5-1 and TRBJ2-1; 9 bases line up with TRBD2. The CDR3 length is 15 residues. Germline trimming cut 3 bases from V and 5 bases from J; bases unmatched to any gene: 6. Germline CDR1 and CDR2: SGHRS and YFSETQ. CDR3 loop: CASSSGTSNDNEQFF. As DNA, the CDR3 is TGCGCCAGCAGCTCCGGGACTAGCAACGACAATGAGCAGTTCTTC.

The rearrangement uses TRBV6-1 and TRBJ1-1; TRBD1 might be the D (5 bases). The CDR3 has 14 residues. Germline lookup yields CDR1 MNHNS and CDR2 SASEGT. V lost 2 bases and J lost 3, with 10 bases in between. This chain's CDR3 is CASSERQQDTEAFF. Here the CDR3 DNA reads TGTGCCAGCAGTGAAAGGCAACAGGACACTGAAGCTTTCTTT.

The rearrangement joins TRBV28 to TRBJ1-2; 7 bases are shared with TRBD1. CDR1 MDHEN and CDR2 SYDVKM come from the germline V gene. This CDR3 has 15 residues. Trimming removed 3 bases from V and 0 bases from J; junction bases left unmatched: 4. CDR3 protein: CASSLRGTANYGYTF. The DNA for the CDR3 is TGTGCCAGCAGTTTGAGGGGGACAGCTAACTATGGCTACACCTTC.

The chain employs TRBV4-2 and TRBJ2-2, with D perhaps matching TRBD1 (6 bases). V dropped 3 bases and J dropped 1 base, with 15 bases sitting between them. The CDR3 runs to 17 residues. Germline loops: CDR1 LGHNA, CDR2 YNFKEQ. The CDR3 sequence: CASSQIVGGRNTGELFF. DNA of the CDR3: TGTGCCAGCAGCCAGATAGTAGGGGGACGGAACACCGGGGAGCTGTTTTTT.

J is TRBJ2-7 and V is TRBV4-1; D is unresolved. Trimming removed 0 bases at V and 2 bases at J, with 11 bases between. The germline gives CDR1 MGHRA, CDR2 YSYEKL. The CDR3 spans 15 residues. CDR3 region: CASSQDWSPTYEQYF. The CDR3 bases are TGCGCCAGCAGCCAAGACTGGAGCCCAACCTACGAGCAGTACTTC.

The chain recombines TRBV2 with TRBJ1-6; the match to TRBD1 covers 7 bases. The CDR3 loop spans 16 amino acids. Germline values: CDR1 SNHLY, CDR2 FYNNEI. V trimming: 1 base; J trimming: 8 bases; junction bases outside the gene matches: 8. The CDR3 nucleotides are TGTGCCAGCAGTGAAGTAGGCAGGGGGGATTATTCACCCCTCCACTTT. Encoded protein: CASSEVGRGDYSPLHF.

The rearrangement uses TRBV11-2 and TRBJ1-2, with 11 nucleotides matching TRBD1. Losses at the gene ends were 3 bases for V and 8 bases for J; bases not matched to a gene: 5. CDR1 and CDR2 from the germline V gene are SGHAT and FQNNGV. The CDR3 has 14 amino acids. The CDR3 protein is CASSFGQGAGGYTF. The CDR3 DNA reads TGTGCCAGCAGCTTCGGACAGGGGGCAGGCGGCTACACCTTC. Full variable domain (remainder filled in from reference TRBV11-2 and TRBJ1-2): EAGVAQSPRYKIIEKRQSVAFWCNPISGHATLYWYQQILGQGPKLLIQFQNNGVVDDSQLPKDRFSAERLKGVDSTLKIQPAKLEDSAVYLCASSFGQGAGGYTFGSGTRLTVV.